This TCR beta chain is drawn from a study of human T cells and chemical hapten exposure. As for the study in general: Patches with 0.01% DPC went on the upper back, and the tests were read at 6 days.

TCRdb passed the RACE reads through MiXCR, listing each CDR3 protein once. This table holds about 80,000 distinct CDR3 sequences, approximately 14% found once. The V end was cut by 1 base, the J end by 3 bases, with 12 bases between. Looked up from germline, CDR1 is DFQATT and CDR2 is SNEGSKA (reference sequence). This CDR3 has 14 amino acids. Documented time point: pre-sensitization, week 0. Noted treatment: therapeutic diphenylcyclopropenone sensitization with weekly scalp DPC. The study's findings and limits: Since the donors had alopecia, their immune response may not be the same as that of healthy people. Expanded TCRs created a significantly greater count of big CDR3 similarity clusters than controls did. Sensitizing to DPC left TCRs with a frequency above 1 in 1000 unaltered.

Turning to this clonotype: Antigen: not known.

The chain has TRBV20-1 and TRBJ1-2; no definite D call. The sequence came from a woman between 45 and 60 years old with alopecia areata. Some clones in this sample may be carry-over from other donors' samples. The source was whole blood, collected in connection with sensitization to the hapten diphenylcyclopropenone (DPC). The CDR3 loop is CSARGTGTDYGYTF. The CDR3 coding sequence is TGCAGTGCTAGAGGAACGGGAACGGACTATGGCTACACCTTC.